These 20 T cell receptor beta chains share one sample of origin, sequenced in a study of Ad26.COV2.S vaccination and SARS-CoV-2 variants. Treatment indicated: approximately 18 received Ad26.COV2.S at low or high dose, single or two shots; 5 received placebo; per-sample allocation not given. Repertoires come from day 63 after the first vaccine or placebo injection. Profiling relied on immunoSEQ multiplex PCR, and the TCRdb table lists in-frame clones only, not all of them. The profile shows approximately 460,000 clones, 89% of them singletons. This specimen consisted of peripheral blood, obtained in a trial of Ad26.COV2.S vaccine versus placebo. The receptors were sampled from a person aged 18-65 years who received the Ad26.COV2.S COVID-19 vaccine or a placebo.

This clone was seen once. V gene TRBV7-9 combines with J gene TRBJ2-1; TRBD1 might be the D (6 bases). The ends were cut back, 5 bases at V and 9 bases at J, with 17 bases in the middle. The CDR3 runs 14 residues. Germline CDR1 reads SEHNR; CDR2 reads FQNEAQ (reference sequence). This CDR3 is CASSLEGVEIEQFF. The CDR3 DNA reads as TGTGCCAGCAGCCTAGAGGGGGTGGAGATTGAGCAGTTCTTC.

Notes on this clone: Within the sample, other DNA sequences also encode this same CDR3. The chain carries TRBV11-3 and TRBJ2-3; D gene ambiguous. Germline V gene data show CDR1 as SGHNT and CDR2 as YENEEA. There are 13 residues in the CDR3. Trimming cost V 1 base and J 4 bases, with 6 bases left between them. The DNA of the CDR3 is TGTGCCAGCAGCTTAGGGATCGCAGATACGCAGTATTTT. This translates into CASSLGIADTQYF.

The DNA of the CDR3 is TGTGCCAGCAGCTCGACTAGCGGGAGTGACGGGGAGCTGTTTTTT. Translation gives CASSSTSGSDGELFF. The chain links TRBV7-9 to TRBJ2-2; 12 bases agree with TRBD2. The trim removed 4 bases at V and 7 bases at J, leaving 4 bases unmatched. This CDR3 spans 15 amino acids. CDR1 is SEHNR and CDR2 is FQNEAQ in the germline V gene (reference sequence).

This chain connects TRBV28 to TRBJ2-7, with D unresolved. Looked up from germline, CDR1 is MDHEN and CDR2 is SYDVKM. V was shortened by 5 bases and J by 0 bases, with 17 bases between the two germline ends. CDR3 size: 16 residues. As DNA, the CDR3 is TGTGCCAGCAGTCCCCCCAGCGAAGCCCGCTCCTACGAGCAGTACTTC. It translates to CASSPPSEARSYEQYF.

The V and J genes are TRBV6-5 and TRBJ2-7, with 7 bases fitting TRBD2. Per the germline V gene, CDR1 is MNHEY and CDR2 is SVGAGI. This CDR3 is built from 13 residues. The J segment lost 7 bases and the V segment lost 6 bases, leaving 9 bases of the junction unmatched. The CDR3 spells CASSRGVHGEQYF. CDR3 nucleotides: TGTGCCAGCAGCCGGGGGGTCCACGGGGAGCAGTACTTC.

J is TRBJ1-2 and V is TRBV6-5; 7 nucleotides align to TRBD1. Trimming at V came to 8 bases and at J to 1 base, leaving 7 bases not matched to a gene. The CDR3 is 14 amino acids. CDR1 and CDR2 (germline): MNHEY, SVGAGI. This chain's CDR3 is CASSRDSHNYGYTF. In DNA form, the CDR3 reads TGTGCCAGCTCACGGGACAGTCATAACTATGGCTACACCTTC.

The chain combines TRBV6-5 with TRBJ1-2; 10 bases agree with TRBD1. Trimming took 5 bases from V and 5 from J; bases not matched to a gene: 2. The germline V gene encodes CDR1 MNHEY and CDR2 SVGAGI. The CDR3 sequence is 13 residues long. The CDR3 DNA sequence: TGTGCCAGCAGTACGGACAGGGGGTATGGCTACACCTTC. Translating it yields CASSTDRGYGYTF.

The rearrangement links TRBV30 to TRBJ2-5; D unresolved. CDR1 and CDR2 (germline): GTSNPN, SVGIG (reference sequence). The V and J ends lost 2 bases and 1 base respectively, with 11 bases between them. The CDR3 runs to 14 residues. CDR3 protein: CAWSRVGLQETQYF. The DNA for the CDR3 is TGTGCCTGGAGTCGTGTTGGCCTCCAAGAGACCCAGTACTTC.

This chain joins TRBV6-5 and TRBJ2-5; D remains ambiguous. V was cut by 6 bases and J by 5 bases, with 13 bases left in between. Germline CDR1 MNHEY, CDR2 SVGAGI. The CDR3 is made up of 13 amino acids. CDR3 residues: CASRVGVRETQYF. CDR3 bases: TGTGCCAGCAGGGTTGGGGTACGCGAGACCCAGTACTTC.

This chain uses TRBV30 with TRBJ2-7; D not resolved. The CDR3 is made up of 13 amino acids. From germline, CDR1 is GTSNPN and CDR2 SVGIG (reference sequence). V was cut by 2 bases and J by 6 bases, with 14 bases left in between. Written as DNA, the CDR3 is TGTGCCTGGAGTTCGTTTCAATGGGGCGAGCAGTACTTC. It codes for CAWSSFQWGEQYF.

This rearrangement joins TRBV7-2 to TRBJ2-1, with D possibly TRBD2 on 6 matching bases. V dropped 4 bases and J dropped 4 bases, with 14 bases sitting between them. The CDR3 is made up of 15 amino acids. Germline V gives CDR1 SGHTA, CDR2 FQGNSA. The CDR3 spells CASSSQTSLYNEQFF. Here the CDR3 DNA reads TGTGCCAGCAGCTCCCAGACTAGTTTATACAATGAGCAGTTCTTC.

The chain is built from TRBV6-6 and TRBJ2-1; 7 bases match TRBD2. J gave up 5 bases and V 4 bases, and 11 bases lay outside the gene matches. The CDR3 runs 16 residues. Germline CDR1 reads MNHNY; CDR2 reads SVGAGI (reference sequence). This CDR3 reads CASSWIIAGPHNEQFF. The CDR3 bases are TGTGCCAGCAGTTGGATTATAGCGGGCCCCCACAATGAGCAGTTCTTC.

The chain joins TRBV5-1 to TRBJ2-7; D could derive from TRBD1 or TRBD2 (5 bases each). The CDR3 contains 15 residues. Germline-derived CDR1 and CDR2 are SGHRS and YFSETQ. V shed 1 base and J shed 3 bases, with 14 bases lying between them. This CDR3 reads CASSLFGGRLYEQYF. The CDR3 DNA follows: TGCGCCAGCAGCTTGTTTGGGGGTAGGCTCTACGAGCAGTACTTC.

The chain joins TRBV28 to TRBJ1-1; D remains unclear. This CDR3 comprises 14 residues. The V end was cut by 1 base, the J end by 1 base, with 7 bases between. CDR1 is MDHEN, CDR2 SYDVKM, per germline. The chain's CDR3 is CASSLSLGNTEAFF. The CDR3 DNA sequence: TGTGCCAGCAGTTTATCTCTGGGGAACACTGAAGCTTTCTTT.

This rearrangement joins TRBV4-1 to TRBJ1-3; no definite D call. Deletions cut 3 bases from V and 0 bases from J, with 18 bases between. CDR1 MGHRA and CDR2 YSYEKL come from the germline V gene. There are 18 residues in the CDR3. This CDR3 is CASSQGASKLVSGNTIYF. Written as DNA, the CDR3 is TGCGCCAGCAGCCAGGGAGCGTCGAAATTGGTCTCTGGAAACACCATATATTTT.

V usage is TRBV7-2 and J usage is TRBJ1-1, with 7 bases matching TRBD1. CDR1 is SGHTA, CDR2 FQGNSA, per germline. The CDR3 totals 13 residues. V was pared by 6 bases and J by 4 bases, with 5 bases of the junction left unmatched. The CDR3, as DNA: TGTGCCAGCAGTCTAGACAGGGCCACTGAAGCTTTCTTT. It translates to CASSLDRATEAFF.

This rearrangement joins TRBV29-1 to TRBJ2-1; 7 bases map to TRBD2. The CDR3 runs 14 residues. The germline V gene encodes CDR1 SQVTM and CDR2 ANQGSEA. The trim removed 3 bases at V and 4 bases at J, leaving 6 bases unmatched. The CDR3 spells CSVDGREYYNEQFF. CDR3 DNA: TGCAGCGTTGATGGGCGGGAGTATTACAATGAGCAGTTCTTC.

The chain links TRBV27 to TRBJ2-2, with D maybe TRBD2 (6 bases). The CDR3 length is 19 residues. V was pared by 1 base and J by 6 bases, with 24 bases between. Per the germline V gene, CDR1 is MNHEY and CDR2 is SMNVEV (reference sequence). CDR3 sequence (DNA): TGTGCCAGCAGTTTATACAACCCGGGACTCCGGATAATGTCCGGGGAGCTGTTTTTT. Its protein is CASSLYNPGLRIMSGELFF.

This clone showed up just once. V and J are TRBV3-1 (or the pseudogene TRBV3-2) and TRBJ2-1; 14 bases are shared with TRBD2. The V segment lost 0 bases and the J segment 9 bases; nucleotides outside the gene matches: 7. Germline-derived CDR1 and CDR2 are LGHDT and YNNKEL (reference sequence). There are 17 residues in the CDR3. The CDR3 sequence is CASSQDLGTSGSGEQFF. The CDR3 nucleotides read TGTGCCAGCAGCCAAGATTTAGGGACTAGCGGGAGCGGTGAGCAGTTCTTC.

The chain is built from TRBV30 and TRBJ1-5; the D is unclear. The germline CDR1 and CDR2 sequences are GTSNPN and SVGIG (reference sequence). The V end lost 0 bases, the J end lost 6 bases, and 9 bases lay between the germline ends. This CDR3 spans 13 amino acids. The CDR3 DNA sequence: TGTGCCTGGAGTGTACGGTCTGCTCAGCCCCAGCATTTT. Its translation is CAWSVRSAQPQHF.